The present T cell receptor (beta chain) was sequenced within a study of T-cell reconstitution after alpha-beta-depleted transplantation in children. The CDR3 spans 14 residues. Germline CDR1 SGHTA, CDR2 FQGNSA. About this clonotype: Relative to the germline gene, one junction end is altered; a read error may explain this.

Preparation of the TCRbeta library involved a method that used unique molecular identifiers. TCRdb used MiXCR to reprocess the PCR reads, holding one entry per CDR3 protein. The data hold more than 450,000 distinct CDR3 sequences, with about 18% observed a single time. The sequence was collected from a human donor who donated a stem cell graft to a child with acute lymphoblastic leukemia. Source: PBMCs from the stem cell graft donor, taken from the stem cell graft. The genes are TRBV7-2 and TRBJ2-7; a possible D gene is TRBD2 (5 bases). The CDR3 sequence: CASSSPRRRYEQCF. Here the CDR3 DNA reads TGTGCCAGCAGCTCCCCTCGAAGGAGGTACGAGCAGTGCTTC. Combining the CDR3 with reference TRBV7-2 and TRBJ2-7 gives the whole variable domain GAGVSQSPSNKVTEKGKDVELRCDPISGHTALYWYRQSLGQGLEFLIYFQGNSAPDKSGLPSDRFSAERTGGSVSTLTIQRTQQEDSAVYLCASSSPRRRYEQCFGPGTRLTVT.